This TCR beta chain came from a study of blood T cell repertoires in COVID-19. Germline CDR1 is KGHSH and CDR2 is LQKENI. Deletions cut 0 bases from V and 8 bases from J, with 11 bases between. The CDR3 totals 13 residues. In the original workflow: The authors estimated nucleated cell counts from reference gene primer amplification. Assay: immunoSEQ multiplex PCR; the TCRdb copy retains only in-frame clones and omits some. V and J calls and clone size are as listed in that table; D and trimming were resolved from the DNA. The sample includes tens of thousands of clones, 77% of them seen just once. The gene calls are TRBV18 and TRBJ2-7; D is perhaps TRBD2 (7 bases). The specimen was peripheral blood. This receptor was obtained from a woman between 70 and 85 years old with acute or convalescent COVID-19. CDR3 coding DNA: TGTGCCAGCTCACCACCGGTGGGGGGGCAGCAGTACTTC. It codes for CASSPPVGGQQYF.